The 25 T cell receptor beta chains given below trace back to one sample, sequenced in a study of T cells in Graves' hyperthyroidism and ophthalmopathy. There were TCR beta CDR3 regions amplified from RNA transcripts. Initially, a first-round RT-PCR of the TCR CDR3 employed the HTBI primer set. Via MiXCR, TCRdb re-called the multiplex PCR reads, giving one row per CDR3 protein. The table has around 700,000 distinct CDR3 sequences, roughly a sixth seen once; the top ten hold around 17%. Material for sequencing was blood. The receptors shown here come from a woman aged 45-59 years with Graves' hyperthyroidism that later progressed to Graves' ophthalmopathy.

This clonotype was found a few times. This chain connects TRBV6-1 to TRBJ2-1, with D unresolved. V was shortened by 1 base and J by 7 bases, with 17 bases between the two germline ends. CDR1 is MNHNS and CDR2 is SASEGT in the germline V gene. The CDR3 extends over 16 amino acids. CDR3 DNA sequence: TGTGCCAGCAGTGAAGGTCGCAGCTACTTTAGGAATGAGCAGTTCTTC. This gives the protein CASSEGRSYFRNEQFF.

This clonotype was recorded at least ten times. The V and J genes are TRBV20-1 and TRBJ2-1, with 10 bases that match TRBD2. Germline V lookup: CDR1 DFQATT, CDR2 SNEGSKA (reference sequence). With 5 bases clipped from V and 4 bases from J, the junction kept 5 bases outside the gene matches. The CDR3 contains 14 residues. CDR3 DNA sequence: TGCAGTGCTGCTCCGGGACTAGCGTACAATGAGCAGTTCTTC. This codes for CSAAPGLAYNEQFF.

This clonotype occurred a few times. This rearrangement joins TRBV29-1 to TRBJ2-5, with 7 bases fitting TRBD2. This CDR3 is 15 amino acids long. After removal of 6 bases from V and 1 base from J, the junction contained 11 bases not matched to a gene. Germline V gene sequence: CDR1 SQVTM, CDR2 ANQGSEA. CDR3 coding DNA: TGCAGCGTAGCTAAAGCGGGGATAATCCAAGAGACCCAGTACTTC. It specifies CSVAKAGIIQETQYF.

This clonotype turned up a few times. This sequence joins TRBV5-5 and TRBJ1-6; D possibly corresponds to TRBD1 (6 bases). This CDR3 contains 17 residues. V was trimmed by 2 bases and J by 5 bases, leaving 17 bases between them. Germline CDR1 and CDR2: SGHKS and YYEKEE (reference sequence). Here the CDR3 DNA reads TGTGCCAGCAGCTTTGGGTACAGGGCGCTTGATAATTCACCCCTCCACTTT. Residues: CASSFGYRALDNSPLHF.

The rearrangement links TRBV11-2 to TRBJ1-4; no clear D. The CDR3 sequence is 15 residues long. Trimming left V 2 bases short and J 0 bases short, with 7 bases between. Looked up from germline, CDR1 is SGHAT and CDR2 is FQNNGV. The CDR3 protein is CASSLFSTTNEKLFF. In DNA, the CDR3 is TGTGCCAGCAGCTTATTTTCAACAACTAATGAAAAACTGTTTTTT.

This clonotype has more than one count but fewer than ten. This may come from a read error, since a much larger clone is one base off. The V call is TRBV10-3, the J call TRBJ2-5, with D perhaps given as TRBD1 or TRBD2 (5 bases each). The germline CDR1 and CDR2 sequences are ENHRY and SYGVKD. The CDR3 contains 14 residues. V was trimmed by 10 bases and J by 2 bases, leaving 17 bases between them. CDR3 residues: CATENRDEQETQYF. CDR3 DNA: TGTGCCACCGAAAACCGGGACGAGCAAGAGACCCAGTACTTC.

This chain joins TRBV28 and TRBJ1-1; D remains unclear. Per the germline V gene, CDR1 is MDHEN and CDR2 is SYDVKM. The CDR3 extends over 15 amino acids. Trimming pared 1 base from V and 2 bases from J, leaving 11 bases between. The CDR3 is CASSLYGEENTEAFF. The CDR3 bases are TGTGCCAGCAGTTTATACGGTGAAGAAAACACTGAAGCTTTCTTT.

This clonotype was picked up many times. The chain carries TRBV2 and TRBJ2-3, with 11 bases aligning to TRBD2. CDR1 SNHLY and CDR2 FYNNEI come from the germline V gene. V lost 6 bases, J lost 6 bases, and 8 bases stayed unmatched. The CDR3 is 15 amino acids. CDR3 nucleotide sequence: TGTGCCAGCAGCCTAAGGGCTAGCGGGGGGGATACGCAGTATTTT. Protein sequence: CASSLRASGGDTQYF.

Ten or more counts support this clonotype. The rearrangement links TRBV12-3 or TRBV12-4 to TRBJ1-1; D is undetermined. Trimming removed 3 bases from V and 1 base from J, with 6 bases in between. The CDR3 has 13 residues. The CDR3 DNA is TGTGCCAGCAGTTTTTCGCGGAACACTGAAGCTTTCTTT. This gives the protein CASSFSRNTEAFF.

Only a few counts were recorded for this clonotype. The genes are TRBV5-1 and TRBJ1-3; 7 positions match TRBD1. Unmatched junction bases numbered 8, after V lost 4 bases and J lost 1 base. This CDR3 has 16 residues. Per the germline V gene, CDR1 is SGHRS and CDR2 is YFSETQ. CDR3 region: CASSGTGTESGNTIYF. The CDR3 DNA reads as TGCGCCAGCAGCGGAACCGGGACAGAATCTGGAAACACCATATATTTT.

This clonotype was counted many times. V and J are TRBV11-2 and TRBJ2-7, with TRBD1 matching 8 bases. This CDR3 region has 15 residues. CDR1 and CDR2 (germline): SGHAT, FQNNGV. V was pared by 4 bases and J by 5 bases, with 10 bases of the junction left unmatched. This chain's CDR3 is CASSSQGQGADEQYF. CDR3 in DNA: TGTGCCAGCAGCTCCCAAGGACAGGGCGCGGACGAGCAGTACTTC. Full variable domain (missing parts from reference TRBV11-2 and TRBJ2-7): EAGVAQSPRYKIIEKRQSVAFWCNPISGHATLYWYQQILGQGPKLLIQFQNNGVVDDSQLPKDRFSAERLKGVDSTLKIQPAKLEDSAVYLCASSSQGQGADEQYFGPGTRLTVT.

With regard to this clonotype: Its ends do not fully match the called genes, so a read error is possible. The genes are TRBV7-7 and TRBJ1-1, with D perhaps matching TRBD1 (6 bases). Germline V CDR1 and CDR2: SSHAT, FNYEAQ (reference sequence). The CDR3 is 15 residues long. In nucleotides, the CDR3 is TGTGCTAGCAGCCCCGTGACAGGCTTGAACACTGAAGCTTTCTTT. Its translation: CASSPVTGLNTEAFF.

This clonotype was seen ten or more times. V gene TRBV7-9 combines with J gene TRBJ2-7; D may be TRBD1 (6 bases). The V and J ends lost 3 bases and 6 bases respectively, with 15 bases between them. CDR1 SEHNR and CDR2 FQNEAQ come from the germline V gene (reference sequence). CDR3 length: 14 amino acids. The CDR3 spells CASSFSRGASEQYF. CDR3 sequence (DNA): TGTGCCAGCAGCTTCTCCAGGGGAGCATCCGAGCAGTACTTC. The full variable domain, with the rest looked up from reference TRBV7-9 and TRBJ2-7, is DTGVSQNPRHKITKRGQNVTFRCDPISEHNRLYWYRQTLGQGPEFLTYFQNEAQLEKSRLLSDRFSAERPKGSFSTLEIQRTEQGDSAMYLCASSFSRGASEQYFGPGTRLTVT.

This clonotype showed up just a few times. The chain combines TRBV5-1 with TRBJ2-1, with D uncertain. V dropped 2 bases and J dropped 2 bases, with 11 bases sitting between them. The CDR3 sequence is 15 residues long. CDR1 and CDR2 (germline): SGHRS, YFSETQ. CDR3 sequence (DNA): TGCGCCAGCAGCTTCATATTCCGGGCCTACAATGAGCAGTTCTTC. Protein product: CASSFIFRAYNEQFF.

There are many counts of this clonotype. The rearrangement links TRBV18 to TRBJ2-1; 8 nucleotides agree with TRBD2. Unmatched junction bases numbered 15, after V lost 5 bases and J lost 9 bases. The CDR3 has 16 residues. Germline V gene data show CDR1 as KGHSH and CDR2 as LQKENI. CDR3 residues: CASSFTPGLGAFEQFF. CDR3 in DNA: TGTGCCAGCTCATTCACCCCGGGACTAGGGGCGTTTGAGCAGTTCTTC.

This clonotype was detected ten times or more. The chain uses TRBV19 and TRBJ1-2; no definite D call. The CDR3 has 15 amino acids. In germline, CDR1 is LNHDA, CDR2 SQIVND (reference sequence). V was clipped by 5 bases and J by 10 bases, with 23 bases between them. This CDR3 reads CASSERTRVVGDYTF. The CDR3 DNA reads as TGTGCCAGTAGTGAACGTACGCGTGTGGTTGGGGACTACACCTTC.

This clonotype has just a few counts. This rearrangement joins TRBV29-1 to TRBJ2-2; 11 positions agree with TRBD2. The CDR3 length is 17 residues. The J segment lost 10 bases and the V segment lost 1 base, leaving 14 bases of the junction unmatched. Germline V gene data show CDR1 as SQVTM and CDR2 as ANQGSEA. CDR3 sequence (DNA): TGCAGCGTTGAAGGAAGTTCTAGCGGGGGGAAACCGGCGGAGCTGTTTTTT. It is translated as CSVEGSSSGGKPAELFF.

The count of this clonotype is one. V is TRBV20-1 and J is TRBJ2-6, with a tentative D call TRBD2 (7 bases). The V end lost 2 bases, the J end lost 0 bases, and 14 bases lay between the germline ends. The CDR3 sequence is 17 residues long. Per the germline V gene, CDR1 is DFQATT and CDR2 is SNEGSKA (reference sequence). This chain's CDR3 is CSARPGGGLSGANVLTF. DNA of the CDR3: TGCAGTGCTAGACCTGGGGGGGGGCTCTCTGGGGCCAACGTCCTGACTTTC.

This clonotype was observed a handful of times. J is TRBJ2-3 and V is TRBV5-1; 7 nucleotides align to TRBD1. V was clipped by 4 bases and J by 8 bases; unmatched bases: 13. Per the germline V gene, CDR1 is SGHRS and CDR2 is YFSETQ. This CDR3 has 15 amino acids. CDR3 sequence reads: CASSPDGTETRTQYF. The CDR3 region has the DNA TGCGCCAGCAGCCCGGACGGGACAGAGACCCGTACGCAGTATTTT.

This clonotype was seen a few times. The CDR3 sequence: CASRQGTGAGQPQHF. For the CDR3, the DNA is TGTGCCAGCAGACAGGGGACAGGGGCGGGTCAGCCCCAGCATTTT. V usage is TRBV12-3 or TRBV12-4 and J usage is TRBJ1-5; 10 bases match TRBD1. The trim removed 6 bases at V and 6 bases at J, leaving 8 bases unmatched. The CDR3 has 15 amino acids.

The chain links TRBV7-9 to TRBJ2-7; TRBD1 aligns across 9 bases. The junction had 8 bases not matched to a gene; V was cut back by 5 bases and J by 6 bases. The length of the CDR3 is 14 residues. Per germline, CDR1 SEHNR and CDR2 FQNEAQ (reference sequence). DNA of the CDR3: TGTGCCAGCAGCCCAGCGGGACAGGGATCCGAGCAGTACTTC. It yields the protein CASSPAGQGSEQYF. The full variable domain, with the rest looked up from reference TRBV7-9 and TRBJ2-7, is DTGVSQNPRHKITKRGQNVTFRCDPISEHNRLYWYRQTLGQGPEFLTYFQNEAQLEKSRLLSDRFSAERPKGSFSTLEIQRTEQGDSAMYLCASSPAGQGSEQYFGPGTRLTVT.

This clonotype was observed at least ten times. V and J are TRBV5-1 and TRBJ2-2; a possible D gene is TRBD2 (5 bases). Trimming shortened V by 6 bases and J by 1 base, and 10 bases separated the two germline ends. CDR1 and CDR2 from the germline V gene are SGHRS and YFSETQ. The CDR3 covers 14 residues. This CDR3 reads CASKGGLNTGELFF. The CDR3 DNA is TGCGCCAGCAAGGGCGGGCTGAACACCGGGGAGCTGTTTTTT.

This clonotype was detected a few times. This rearrangement joins TRBV6-1 to TRBJ1-2, with 7 bases matching TRBD1. CDR3 size: 15 residues. Germline V gene sequence: CDR1 MNHNS, CDR2 SASEGT. V was clipped by 2 bases and J by 4 bases; unmatched bases: 7. The CDR3 sequence: CASSEREQGGYGYTF. In DNA form, the CDR3 reads TGTGCCAGCAGTGAAAGAGAGCAGGGGGGCTATGGCTACACCTTC.

This rearrangement joins TRBV20-1 to TRBJ2-2; the match to TRBD1 covers 8 bases. V lost 0 bases, J lost 4 bases, and 10 bases stayed unmatched. Germline-derived CDR1 and CDR2 are DFQATT and SNEGSKA (reference sequence). The CDR3 has 17 amino acids. The CDR3 sequence is CSARDSPRGRGTGELFF. In DNA, the CDR3 is TGCAGTGCTAGAGATTCCCCCAGGGGGCGCGGCACCGGGGAGCTGTTTTTT.

The V call is TRBV30, the J call TRBJ1-3; TRBD1 might be the D (6 bases). In germline, CDR1 is GTSNPN, CDR2 SVGIG (reference sequence). The V gene lost 3 bases and the J gene lost 4 bases, with 16 bases spanning the gap. The CDR3 totals 15 residues. The CDR3 reads CAWRGAWMWGNTIYF. The CDR3 DNA reads as TGTGCCTGGAGGGGGGCTTGGATGTGGGGAAACACCATATATTTT.